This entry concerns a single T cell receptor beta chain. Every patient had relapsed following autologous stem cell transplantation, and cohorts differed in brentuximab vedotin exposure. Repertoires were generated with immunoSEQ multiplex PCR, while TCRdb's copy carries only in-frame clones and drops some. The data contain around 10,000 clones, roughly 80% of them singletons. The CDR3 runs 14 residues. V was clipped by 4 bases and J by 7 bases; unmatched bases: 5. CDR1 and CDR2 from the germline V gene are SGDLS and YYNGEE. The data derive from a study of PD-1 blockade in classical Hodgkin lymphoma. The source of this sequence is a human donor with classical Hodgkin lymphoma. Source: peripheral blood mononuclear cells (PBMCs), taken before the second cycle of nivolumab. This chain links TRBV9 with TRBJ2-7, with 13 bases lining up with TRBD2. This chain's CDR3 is CASSLRLAGGEQYF. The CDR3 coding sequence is TGTGCCAGCAGCTTACGACTAGCGGGAGGAGAGCAGTACTTC.